These 25 T cell receptor beta chains were all obtained from the same sample, sequenced in a study of tumor-infiltrating lymphocytes in primary liver carcinoma. The tissue used was unsorted bulk material of roughly 17-32 mg. RNA and DNA were co-extracted from it with the AllPrep DNA/RNA mini kit. Synthesis of TCR beta cDNA was carried out from about 0.55 ug total RNA with a constant-region primer. For TCR beta, libraries were produced by three nested multiplex PCR rounds using slightly modified ARM-PCR. The opening two PCR rounds, about 11 cycles each, paired TRBV1-TRBV30 forward primers with a C-beta reverse primer. MiXCR was run by TCRdb on the multiplex PCR reads, yielding one entry per CDR3 protein. The repertoire includes around 81,000 distinct CDR3 sequences, 71% of them detected once, and around 15% sits in the top ten. Sequenced: liver tumor tissue from sampling region 4. Subset noted: tumor region T4, right-lateral pole. Source of these receptors: a woman aged 60 to 75 with primary liver carcinoma and hepatitis B virus infection.

V is TRBV6-5 and J is TRBJ1-3; weak D call: TRBD1 (5 bases). Per germline, CDR1 MNHEY and CDR2 SVGAGI. The CDR3 length is 14 residues. The CDR3: CLSRIDSSGNTIYF. The CDR3 DNA follows: TGTCTCAGCAGGATAGACAGCTCTGGAAACACCATATATTTT.

This chain uses TRBV11-3 with TRBJ2-1; perhaps TRBD2 as D (5 bases). The DNA end is more similar to TRBJ2-7, so the J call may be wrong. Per germline, CDR1 SGHNT and CDR2 YENEEA. The CDR3 totals 13 residues. CDR3 sequence: CAINAGGYNEQYF. The DNA of the CDR3 is TGTGCCATCAATGCCGGAGGCTACAATGAGCAGTACTTC.

This clonotype came up a few times. The rearrangement uses TRBV7-8 and TRBJ2-3, with D perhaps being TRBD1 or TRBD2 (5 bases each). Germline V gene lookup returns CDR1 SGHVS and CDR2 FQNEAQ. V lost 5 bases, J lost 12 bases, and 24 bases lay in between. The CDR3 consists of 15 residues. The CDR3 DNA follows: TGTGCCAGCAGCCAACGGCCAGCGGCCACAGGTACACAGTATTTT. Translating gives CASSQRPAATGTQYF.

V and J are TRBV29-1 and TRBJ2-1, with TRBD2 matching 11 bases. There are 14 residues in the CDR3. The germline CDR1 and CDR2 sequences are SQVTM and ANQGSEA. The CDR3: CSVRLAGMYNEQFF. The CDR3 region has the DNA TGCAGTGTTAGACTAGCGGGGATGTACAATGAGCAGTTCTTC.

The sample holds a few counts of this clonotype. V gene TRBV29-1 combines with J gene TRBJ2-1; D might be TRBD2 (6 bases). CDR1 is SQVTM and CDR2 is ANQGSEA in the germline V gene. This CDR3 has 12 amino acids. The chain's CDR3 is CRAGTGVGEQFF. The CDR3 DNA follows: TGCAGGGCCGGGACTGGGGTTGGTGAGCAGTTCTTC.

V gene TRBV6-5 combines with J gene TRBJ1-2; D is possibly TRBD1 (6 bases). Germline V gene lookup returns CDR1 MNHEY and CDR2 SVGAGI. V was shortened by 2 bases and J by 14 bases, with 21 bases between the two germline ends. CDR3 length: 14 residues. CDR3 loop: CASSYTTQGRVYTF. CDR3 nucleotides: TGTGCCAGCAGTTACACAACACAGGGCCGGGTCTATACCTTC.

The V and J genes are TRBV28 and TRBJ2-5; D is unresolved. Between the trimmed V and J ends, which lost 2 bases and 5 bases, there was a span of 6 bases. This CDR3 comprises 12 residues. Germline CDR1 is MDHEN and CDR2 is SYDVKM. The CDR3 region is CASSLLSETQYF. CDR3 DNA sequence: TGTGCCAGCAGTTTACTTTCCGAGACCCAGTACTTC.

In the case of this clonotype: A read error may be the cause here, since a much bigger clone is one base away. The genes are TRBV7-3 and TRBJ2-3; D not resolved. The germline CDR1 and CDR2 sequences are SGHTA and FQGTGA. V was cut by 4 bases and J by 2 bases, with 7 bases left in between. The CDR3 spans 13 residues. This chain's CDR3 is CASSSTYTDTQYF. In DNA form, the CDR3 reads TGTGCCAGCAGCTCAACGTACACAGATACGCAGTATTTT.

This clonotype has a single count. Mismatch with germline at one junction end may stem from a read error. The rearrangement links TRBV10-3 to TRBJ1-6; D ambiguous. Germline V gene data show CDR1 as ENHRY and CDR2 as SYGVKD. The CDR3 extends over 12 amino acids. Here the CDR3 reads CTISEDNLPLHF. The CDR3 DNA is TGTACCATCAGTGAGGATAATTTACCCCTCCACTTT.

Note on this clonotype: One end of the junction fails to match germline, which may point to a read error. The rearrangement uses TRBV11-3 and TRBJ1-4; no firm D call. Germline V lookup: CDR1 SGHNT, CDR2 YENEEA. CDR3 size: 17 residues. The CDR3 is CAGSLGLASTTNEKLFF. CDR3 DNA: TGTGCCGGCAGTTTAGGGCTGGCCTCCACAACTAATGAAAAACTGTTTTTT.

In regard to this clonotype: Germline and junction disagree at one end, which may indicate a read error. This chain joins TRBV11-2 and TRBJ1-3, with a possible D match to TRBD1 (5 bases). Germline-derived CDR1 and CDR2 are SGHAT and FQNNGV. The CDR3 extends over 17 amino acids. The CDR3 spells CASSLVWAGITGNTIYF. CDR3 bases: TGTGCCAGCAGTTTAGTCTGGGCAGGGATCACTGGAAACACCATATATTTC.

This clonotype occurred a few times. The chain joins TRBV6-2 or TRBV6-3 to TRBJ1-1, with a weak D call TRBD1 (5 bases). The CDR3 has 13 amino acids. Per the germline V gene, CDR1 is MNHEY and CDR2 is SVGEGT. The ends were cut back, 8 bases at V and 2 bases at J, with 12 bases in the middle. The DNA of the CDR3 is TGTGCCAGCGCTGCGACAGCTAACACTGAAGCTTTCTTT. It translates to CASAATANTEAFF.

Here the CDR3 reads CTSSLVSTSNYGYTF. DNA for the CDR3: TGTACGAGCAGCTTAGTTTCGACATCAAACTATGGCTACACCTTC. V and J are TRBV11-2 and TRBJ1-2; D gene uncertain. The germline V gene has CDR1 SGHAT and CDR2 FQNNGV. This CDR3 region has 15 residues.

Ten or more counts support this clonotype. CDR3 DNA: TGCGCCAGCAGCCCTGAAAGGGGTTCGGATGAGCAGTTCTTC. Protein product: CASSPERGSDEQFF. The chain links TRBV5-1 to TRBJ2-1; D is possibly TRBD1 (5 bases). The germline V and J ends were trimmed by 4 bases and 8 bases, with 16 bases remaining between them. This CDR3 region has 14 residues. CDR1 is SGHRS and CDR2 is YFSETQ in the germline V gene.

As concerns this clonotype: One end of the junction does not line up with germline, which may come from a read error. This chain uses TRBV11-2 with TRBJ2-3, with a tentative D call TRBD2 (6 bases). The CDR3 totals 17 residues. Per germline, CDR1 SGHAT and CDR2 FQNNGV. In nucleotides, the CDR3 is TGTGCCAGCGGCTCAGTGGTAGGAGGGATGAGCACATATACGCAGTATTTT. Its protein product is CASGSVVGGMSTYTQYF.

Points on this clonotype: In this CDR3 the conserved last residue, phenylalanine or tryptophan, is missing, so a read error is likely. V usage is TRBV29-1 and J usage is TRBJ2-1; possibly TRBD1 for D (5 bases). The CDR3 consists of 14 residues. V lost 5 bases and J 8 bases, leaving 19 bases between the germline ends. Germline V gene sequence: CDR1 SQVTM, CDR2 ANQGSEA. The CDR3 is CSVSRSQGKYEQFL. DNA for the CDR3: TGCAGCGTTTCCCGATCGCAGGGAAAATATGAGCAGTTCTTA.

The V call is TRBV6-5, the J call TRBJ2-3; 8 bases map to TRBD2. Losses at the gene ends were 2 bases for V and 6 bases for J; bases not matched to a gene: 10. From germline, CDR1 is MNHEY and CDR2 SVGAGI. The CDR3 length is 16 residues. The CDR3 nucleotides are TGTGCCAGCAGTTACCGGGGACTAGTGGCCGGGGATACGCAGTATTTT. Translating gives CASSYRGLVAGDTQYF.

In the case of this clonotype: Its ends do not fully match the called genes, so a read error is possible. The chain joins TRBV11-3 to TRBJ2-1; the D gene is possibly TRBD1 (6 bases). CDR1 and CDR2 (germline): SGHNT, YENEEA. This CDR3 has 13 residues. The DNA for the CDR3 is TGCGCCAGCAGTGCTGGGGGCTACAATGAGCTGTTCTTC. Its protein is CASSAGGYNELFF.

In the case of this clonotype: At one of its ends the junction is not consistent with the germline gene, which may arise from a read error. The chain employs TRBV7-8 and TRBJ1-5; D is unclear. Germline V gives CDR1 SGHVS, CDR2 FQNEAQ. The CDR3 has 12 amino acids. The CDR3 sequence is CASGASNQAQHF. As DNA, the CDR3 is TGTGCCAGCGGCGCAAGTAATCAGGCCCAGCATTTT.

On this clonotype itself: This may come from a read error, since a much larger clone is one base off. J is TRBJ2-2 and V is TRBV5-1, with 7 bases aligning to TRBD1. V was pared by 0 bases and J by 4 bases, with 9 bases of the junction left unmatched. The V gene's germline CDR1 is SGHRS and CDR2 YFSETQ. This CDR3 contains 17 residues. The DNA for the CDR3 is TGCGCCAGCAGCTTGGCGCTGCGGACAGGCCTCACCGGGGAGCTGTTTTTT. It codes for CASSLALRTGLTGELFF.

About this clonotype: At one boundary the junction diverges from the germline segment, which might be a read error. V gene TRBV11-3 combines with J gene TRBJ2-3; 13 bases agree with TRBD2. Per germline, CDR1 SGHNT and CDR2 YENEEA. CDR3 length: 17 amino acids. CDR3 coding DNA: TGTGCCGGCAGCTTAGGGACTAGCGGGACCGGCACTGATACTCAGTATTTT. Translation gives CAGSLGTSGTGTDTQYF.

The CDR3 is CASSLLGSTGPGGLFF. The DNA for the CDR3 is TGCGCCAGCAGCTTGTTGGGCAGTACAGGTCCCGGGGGGTTGTTTTTT. The V gene is TRBV5-1, the J gene TRBJ2-2; 7 positions match TRBD2. The CDR3 has 16 amino acids. The junction had 18 bases not matched to a gene; V was cut back by 1 base and J by 15 bases. Germline V gene sequence: CDR1 SGHRS, CDR2 YFSETQ.

The V call is TRBV11-2, the J call TRBJ2-3, with 7 bases matching TRBD2. The V segment lost 1 base and the J segment 14 bases; nucleotides outside the gene matches: 21. Germline CDR1 and CDR2: SGHAT and FQNNGV. CDR3 size: 17 residues. The CDR3 DNA reads as TGTGCCAGCAGCTTAGGGGGACTAACGTACACGTCCGATACGGGGTATTTT. Translated, it gives CASSLGGLTYTSDTGYF.

This clonotype turned up a few times. The V call is TRBV18, the J call TRBJ2-5, with D tentatively TRBD1 (5 bases). The CDR3 consists of 15 residues. Trimming left V 2 bases short and J 4 bases short, with 14 bases between. Germline V lookup: CDR1 KGHSH, CDR2 LQKENI. The CDR3 DNA reads as TGTGCCAGCTCACCAGGGGCTGGCGGCGGAGAGACCCAGTACTTC. Encoded protein: CASSPGAGGGETQYF.

The chain recombines TRBV12-3 or TRBV12-4 with TRBJ2-5, with TRBD2 matching 11 bases. This CDR3 is built from 13 residues. The V gene end was trimmed by 9 bases and the J gene end by 7 bases; junction bases not matched to a gene: 7. DNA for the CDR3: TGTGCCAGTAGTCAAACTAGCGGGGGGACCCAGTACTTC. It yields the protein CASSQTSGGTQYF.